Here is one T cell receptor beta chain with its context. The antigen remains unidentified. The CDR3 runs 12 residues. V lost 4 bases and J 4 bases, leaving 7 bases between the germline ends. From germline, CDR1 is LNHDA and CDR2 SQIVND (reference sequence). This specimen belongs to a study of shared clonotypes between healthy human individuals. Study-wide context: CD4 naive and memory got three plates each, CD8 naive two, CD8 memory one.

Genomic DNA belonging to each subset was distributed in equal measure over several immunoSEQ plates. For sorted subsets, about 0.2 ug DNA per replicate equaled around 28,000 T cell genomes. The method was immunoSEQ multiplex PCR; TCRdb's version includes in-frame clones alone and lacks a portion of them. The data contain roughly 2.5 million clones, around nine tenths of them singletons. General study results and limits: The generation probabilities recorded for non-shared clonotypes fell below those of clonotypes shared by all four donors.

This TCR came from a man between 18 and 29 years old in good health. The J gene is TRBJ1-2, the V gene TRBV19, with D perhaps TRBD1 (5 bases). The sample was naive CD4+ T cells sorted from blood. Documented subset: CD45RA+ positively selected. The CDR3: CASSTDIYGYTF. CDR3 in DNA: TGTGCCAGTAGTACGGACATCTATGGCTACACCTTC.